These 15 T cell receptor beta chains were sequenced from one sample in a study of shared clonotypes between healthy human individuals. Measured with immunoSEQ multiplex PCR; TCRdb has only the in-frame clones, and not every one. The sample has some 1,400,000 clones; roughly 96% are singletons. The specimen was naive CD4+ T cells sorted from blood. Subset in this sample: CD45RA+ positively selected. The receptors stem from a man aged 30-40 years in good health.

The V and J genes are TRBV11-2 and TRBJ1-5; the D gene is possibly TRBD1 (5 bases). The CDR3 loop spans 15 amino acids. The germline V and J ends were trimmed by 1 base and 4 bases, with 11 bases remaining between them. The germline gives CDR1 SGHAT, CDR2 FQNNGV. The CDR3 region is CASSLAGISNQPQHF. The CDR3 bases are TGTGCCAGCAGCTTAGCAGGGATATCAAATCAGCCCCAGCATTTT.

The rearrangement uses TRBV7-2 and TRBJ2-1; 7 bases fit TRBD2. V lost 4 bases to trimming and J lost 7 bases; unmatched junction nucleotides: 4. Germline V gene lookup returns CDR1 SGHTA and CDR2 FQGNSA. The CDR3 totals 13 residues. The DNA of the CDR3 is TGTGCCAGCAGCTCTGGGAGGGGAAATGAGCAGTTCTTC. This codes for CASSSGRGNEQFF.

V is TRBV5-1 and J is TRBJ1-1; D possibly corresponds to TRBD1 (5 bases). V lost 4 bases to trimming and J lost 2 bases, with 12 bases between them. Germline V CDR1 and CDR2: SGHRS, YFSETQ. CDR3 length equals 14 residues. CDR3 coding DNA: TGCGCCAGCAGCCCAAGACAGCTAAACACTGAAGCTTTCTTT. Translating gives CASSPRQLNTEAFF.

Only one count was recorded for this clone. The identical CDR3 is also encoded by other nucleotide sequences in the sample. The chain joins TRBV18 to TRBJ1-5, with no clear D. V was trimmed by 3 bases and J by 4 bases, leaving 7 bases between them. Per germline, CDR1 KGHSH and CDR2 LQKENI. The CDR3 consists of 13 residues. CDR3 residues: CASSPGQNQPQHF. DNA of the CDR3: TGTGCCAGCTCACCGGGTCAAAATCAGCCCCAGCATTTT.

CDR3 sequence (DNA): TGTGCCAGCAGCTTACCGACAGCCACTATAGCGGACACTGAAGCTTTCTTT. Its translation is CASSLPTATIADTEAFF. The chain carries TRBV7-6 and TRBJ1-1, with D possibly matching TRBD1 (5 bases). Germline V CDR1 and CDR2: SGHVS, FNYEAQ. The V gene lost 2 bases and the J gene lost 3 bases, with 19 bases spanning the gap. The CDR3 is 17 amino acids.

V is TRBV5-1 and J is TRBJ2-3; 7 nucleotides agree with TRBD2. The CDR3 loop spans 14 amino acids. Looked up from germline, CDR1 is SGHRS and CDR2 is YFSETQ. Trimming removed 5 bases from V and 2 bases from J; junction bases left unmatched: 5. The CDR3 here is CASSQRGFTDTQYF. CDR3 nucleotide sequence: TGCGCCAGCAGTCAGCGGGGATTCACAGATACGCAGTATTTT.

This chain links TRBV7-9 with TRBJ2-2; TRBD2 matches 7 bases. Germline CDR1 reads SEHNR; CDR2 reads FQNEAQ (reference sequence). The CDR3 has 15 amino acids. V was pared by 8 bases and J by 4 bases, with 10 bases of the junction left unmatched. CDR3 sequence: CASRPGLAVTGELFF. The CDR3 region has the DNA TGTGCCAGCCGACCGGGGCTAGCGGTCACCGGGGAGCTGTTTTTT.

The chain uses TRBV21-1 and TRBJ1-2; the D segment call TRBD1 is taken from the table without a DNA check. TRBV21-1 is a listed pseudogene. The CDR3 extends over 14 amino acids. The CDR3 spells CASSKVEKGLGYTF. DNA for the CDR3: TGTGCCAGCAGCAAAGTAGAAAAGGGGCTTGGCTACACCTTC.

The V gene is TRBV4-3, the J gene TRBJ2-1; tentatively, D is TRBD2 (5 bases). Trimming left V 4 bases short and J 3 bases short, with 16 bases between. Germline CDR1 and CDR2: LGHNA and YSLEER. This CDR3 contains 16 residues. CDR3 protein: CASSRRRDRFYNEQFF. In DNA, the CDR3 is TGCGCCAGCAGCCGGCGCCGGGATCGATTCTACAATGAGCAGTTCTTC.

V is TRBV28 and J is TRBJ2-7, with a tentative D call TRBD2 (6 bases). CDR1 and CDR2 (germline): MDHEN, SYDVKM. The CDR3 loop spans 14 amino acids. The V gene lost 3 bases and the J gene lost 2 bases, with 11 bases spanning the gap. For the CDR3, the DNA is TGTGCCAGCAGTTTTATTCGGGGGACCTACGAGCAGTACTTC. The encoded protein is CASSFIRGTYEQYF.

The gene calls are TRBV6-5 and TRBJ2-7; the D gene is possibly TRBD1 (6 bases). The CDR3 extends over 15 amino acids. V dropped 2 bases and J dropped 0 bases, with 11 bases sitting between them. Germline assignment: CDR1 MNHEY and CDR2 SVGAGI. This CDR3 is CASSYGQSSSYEQYF. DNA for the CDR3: TGTGCCAGCAGTTACGGACAGTCGAGCTCCTACGAGCAGTACTTC.

The CDR3 is CASSPRGGPGELFF. The CDR3 DNA reads TGTGCCAGCAGCCCCCGAGGGGGACCCGGGGAGCTGTTTTTT. The J gene is TRBJ2-2, the V gene TRBV9, with D possibly being TRBD1 (6 bases). V shed 4 bases and J shed 6 bases, with 13 bases lying between them. CDR3 length: 14 amino acids. Germline values: CDR1 SGDLS, CDR2 YYNGEE.

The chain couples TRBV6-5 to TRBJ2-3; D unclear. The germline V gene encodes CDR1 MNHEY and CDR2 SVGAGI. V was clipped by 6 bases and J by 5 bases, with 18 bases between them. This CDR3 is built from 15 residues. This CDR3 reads CASRLGVVSGDTQYF. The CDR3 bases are TGTGCCAGCAGGCTCGGTGTGGTGTCCGGAGATACGCAGTATTTT.

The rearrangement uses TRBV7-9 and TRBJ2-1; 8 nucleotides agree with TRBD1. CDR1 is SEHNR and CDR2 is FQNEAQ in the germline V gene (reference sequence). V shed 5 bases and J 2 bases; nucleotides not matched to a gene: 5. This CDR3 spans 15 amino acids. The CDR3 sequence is CASSLRGQAYNEQFF. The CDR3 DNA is TGTGCCAGCAGCCTCAGGGGGCAGGCCTACAATGAGCAGTTCTTC.

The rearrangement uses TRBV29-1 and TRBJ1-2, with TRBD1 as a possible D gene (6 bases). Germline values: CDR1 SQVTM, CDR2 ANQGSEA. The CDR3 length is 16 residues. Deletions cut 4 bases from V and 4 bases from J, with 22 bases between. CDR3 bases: TGCAGCGTTGTCTTAGGACACACTACAGGGCTCTATGGCTACACCTTC. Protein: CSVVLGHTTGLYGYTF.